Sequencing of this T cell receptor (beta chain) was carried out in a study of cytomegalovirus exposure and HLA in healthy donors. Trimming cost V 7 bases and J 4 bases, with 22 bases left between them. The germline V gene has CDR1 MNHEY and CDR2 SMNVEV (reference sequence). The CDR3 extends over 16 amino acids. The study ran its PCR with 60 Vbeta and 13 Jbeta primers. Assay used: immunoSEQ multiplex PCR; TCRdb lists only in-frame clones, some missing. This table holds about 160,000 clones, roughly 80% found once. This clonotype was obtained from a male donor in good health and CMV-seropositive. The chain carries TRBV27 and TRBJ1-1; TRBD1 might be the D (5 bases). The sample comprised PBMCs. The CDR3 sequence: CASTKWGEEVGTEAFF. The CDR3 DNA sequence: TGTGCCAGCACCAAATGGGGGGAGGAGGTAGGCACTGAAGCTTTCTTT.